This T cell receptor beta chain was observed in a study of blood T cell repertoires in COVID-19. Across the study: Italy, Spain and the United States were the sources of the convalescent and acute COVID-19 samples. Sample material is recorded as cDNA or gDNA derived from T cells, B-cell-depleted T cells, or PBMCs.

J gave up 1 base and V 6 bases, and 9 bases lay outside the gene matches. The V gene's germline CDR1 is SGHTA and CDR2 FQGNSA. The CDR3 loop spans 16 amino acids. Original analysis: It was from reference gene primer amplification that nucleated cell counts were estimated. Generated by immunoSEQ multiplex PCR, the TCRdb table keeps only in-frame clones and is missing some. V and J calls and clone size are those listed in that table; D and trimming were worked out from the DNA. The profile shows some 190,000 clones, over 75% of them singletons. The rearrangement uses TRBV7-2 and TRBJ1-1; 9 nucleotides align to TRBD1. The TCR originated in a woman in her thirties or forties who had recovered from COVID-19. The sequencing input was peripheral blood. CDR3 sequence: CASRLTGGVGNTEAFF. Here the CDR3 DNA reads TGTGCCAGCAGATTAACAGGGGGCGTAGGGAACACTGAAGCTTTCTTT.